This paragraph covers one T cell receptor beta chain sequence. All enrollees were roughly 18 to 95 years old and from approximately 24 US areas. The assay was immunoSEQ multiplex PCR, and TCRdb's table has in-frame clones only and misses some. This sample yields about 310,000 clones, of which approximately 89% are seen a single time; roughly a tenth belongs to the top ten. V was trimmed by 4 bases and J by 5 bases, leaving 20 bases between them. CDR3 length: 16 residues. CDR1 WSHSY and CDR2 SAAADI come from the germline V gene. This sample is drawn from a study of blood T cell repertoires in COVID-19.

The V gene is TRBV10-2, the J gene TRBJ2-5; a possible D gene is TRBD1 (6 bases). The origin of this receptor is a woman between 35 and 50 years old who had recovered from COVID-19. The material sequenced was PBMCs or T cells enriched from blood (not recorded which). Written as DNA, the CDR3 is TGCGCCAGCAGTGGCCCACAGGGAAAGGGTATTGAGACCCAGTACTTC. Translating it yields CASSGPQGKGIETQYF.